This TCR beta chain was recorded in a study of cytomegalovirus exposure and HLA in healthy donors. Worth noting for this clone: The antigen remains unidentified.

Study conclusions and caveats: With high specificity and sensitivity, the classifier reportedly diagnosed cytomegalovirus status.

Primers: 60 Vbeta forward and 13 Jbeta reverse. Clones were read by immunoSEQ multiplex PCR, and TCRdb kept only the in-frame ones, dropping some. Of about 160,000 clones listed, 60% to 80% are singletons. CDR3 length: 15 amino acids. The V segment lost 3 bases and the J segment 6 bases; nucleotides outside the gene matches: 1. Germline CDR1 reads SGHNT; CDR2 reads YYREEE (reference sequence). The specimen sequenced was PBMCs. V usage is TRBV5-4 and J usage is TRBJ1-6, with TRBD1 matching 12 bases. This clonotype was obtained from a man in his 60s in good health and CMV-seronegative. CDR3 sequence reads: CASSWDRGRNSPLHF. The CDR3 DNA is TGTGCCAGCAGCTGGGACAGGGGGCGTAATTCACCCCTCCACTTT.